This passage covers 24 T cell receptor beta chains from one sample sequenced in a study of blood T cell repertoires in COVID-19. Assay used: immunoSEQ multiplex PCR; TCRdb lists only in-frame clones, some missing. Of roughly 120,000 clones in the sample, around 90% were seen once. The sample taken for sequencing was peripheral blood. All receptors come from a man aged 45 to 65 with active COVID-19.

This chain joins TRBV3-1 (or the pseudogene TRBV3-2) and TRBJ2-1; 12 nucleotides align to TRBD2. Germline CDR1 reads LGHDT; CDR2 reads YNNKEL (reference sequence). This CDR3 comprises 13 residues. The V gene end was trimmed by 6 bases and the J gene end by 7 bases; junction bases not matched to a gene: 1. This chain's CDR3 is CASRTSGGNEQFF. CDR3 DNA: TGTGCCAGCAGGACTAGCGGGGGTAATGAGCAGTTCTTC.

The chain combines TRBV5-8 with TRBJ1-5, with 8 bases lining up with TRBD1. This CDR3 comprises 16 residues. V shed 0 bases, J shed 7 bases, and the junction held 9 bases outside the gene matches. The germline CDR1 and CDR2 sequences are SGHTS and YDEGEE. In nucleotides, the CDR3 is TGTGCCAGCAGCTTGGGGTCAGGGGGCTACGAGCAGCCCCAGCATTTT. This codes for CASSLGSGGYEQPQHF. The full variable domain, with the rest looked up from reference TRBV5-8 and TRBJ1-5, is EAGVTQSPTHLIKTRGQQATLRCSPISGHTSVYWYQQALGLGLQFLLWYDEGEERNRGNFPPRFSGRQFPNYSSELNVNALELEDSALYLCASSLGSGGYEQPQHFGDGTRLSIL.

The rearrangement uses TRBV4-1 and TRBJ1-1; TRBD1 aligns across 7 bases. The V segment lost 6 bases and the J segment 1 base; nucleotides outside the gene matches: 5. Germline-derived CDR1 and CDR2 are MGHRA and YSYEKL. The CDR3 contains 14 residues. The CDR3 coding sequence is TGCGCCAGCAGGCAGACAGGGACGAACACTGAAGCTTTCTTT. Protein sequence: CASRQTGTNTEAFF.

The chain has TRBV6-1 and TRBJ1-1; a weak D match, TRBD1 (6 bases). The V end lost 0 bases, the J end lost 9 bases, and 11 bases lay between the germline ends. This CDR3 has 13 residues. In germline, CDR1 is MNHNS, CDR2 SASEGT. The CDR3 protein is CASSEAWGTKAFF. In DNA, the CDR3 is TGTGCCAGCAGTGAAGCCTGGGGGACAAAAGCTTTCTTT.

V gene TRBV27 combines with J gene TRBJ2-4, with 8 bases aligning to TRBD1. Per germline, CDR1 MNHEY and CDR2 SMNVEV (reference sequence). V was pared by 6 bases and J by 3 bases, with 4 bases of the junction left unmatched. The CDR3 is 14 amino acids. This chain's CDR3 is CASRLTGGKNIQYF. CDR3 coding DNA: TGTGCCAGCAGACTTACAGGGGGCAAAAACATTCAGTACTTC.

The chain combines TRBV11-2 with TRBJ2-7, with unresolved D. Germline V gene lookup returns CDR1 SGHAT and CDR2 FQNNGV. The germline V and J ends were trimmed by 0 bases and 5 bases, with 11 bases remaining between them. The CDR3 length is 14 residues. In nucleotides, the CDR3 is TGTGCCAGCAGCTTAGACTGGCAGGATAACGAGCAGTACGTC. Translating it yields CASSLDWQDNEQYV.

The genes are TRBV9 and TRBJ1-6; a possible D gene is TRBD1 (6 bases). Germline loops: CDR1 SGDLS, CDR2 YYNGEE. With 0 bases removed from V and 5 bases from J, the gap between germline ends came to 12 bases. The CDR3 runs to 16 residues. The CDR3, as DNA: TGTGCCAGCAGCGTAGGGTCGCAGGGGAATAATTCACCCCTCCACTTT. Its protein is CASSVGSQGNNSPLHF.

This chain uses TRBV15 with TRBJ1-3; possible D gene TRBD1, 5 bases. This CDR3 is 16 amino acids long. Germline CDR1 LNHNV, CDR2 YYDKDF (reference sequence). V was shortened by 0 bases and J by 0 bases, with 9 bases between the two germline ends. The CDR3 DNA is TGTGCCACCAGCAGAGAAAGGACAAGCTCTGGAAACACCATATATTTT. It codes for CATSRERTSSGNTIYF.

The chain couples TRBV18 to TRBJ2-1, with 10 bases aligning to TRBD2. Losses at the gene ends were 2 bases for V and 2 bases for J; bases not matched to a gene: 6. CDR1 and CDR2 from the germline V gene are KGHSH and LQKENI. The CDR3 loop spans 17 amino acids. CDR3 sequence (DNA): TGTGCCAGCTCACCAGTGACTAGCGGGCGTACCTACAATGAGCAGTTCTTC. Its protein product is CASSPVTSGRTYNEQFF.

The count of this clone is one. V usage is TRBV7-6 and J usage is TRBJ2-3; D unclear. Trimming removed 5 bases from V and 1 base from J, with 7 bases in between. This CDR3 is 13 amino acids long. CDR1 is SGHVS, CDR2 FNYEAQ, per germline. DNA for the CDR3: TGTGCCAGCAGCCCTGGAGGCACAGATACGCAGTATTTT. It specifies CASSPGGTDTQYF. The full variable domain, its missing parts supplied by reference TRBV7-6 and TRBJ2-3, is GAGVSQSPRYKVTKRGQDVALRCDPISGHVSLYWYRQALGQGPEFLTYFNYEAQQDKSGLPNDRFSAERPEGSISTLTIQRTEQRDSAMYRCASSPGGTDTQYFGPGTRLTVL.

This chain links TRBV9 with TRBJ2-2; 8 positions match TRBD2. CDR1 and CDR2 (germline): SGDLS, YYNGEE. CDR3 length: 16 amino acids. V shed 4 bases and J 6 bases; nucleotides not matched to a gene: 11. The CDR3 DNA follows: TGTGCCAGCAGCCCTCAAGGCGGGAGGTATGCCGGGGAGCTGTTTTTT. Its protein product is CASSPQGGRYAGELFF.

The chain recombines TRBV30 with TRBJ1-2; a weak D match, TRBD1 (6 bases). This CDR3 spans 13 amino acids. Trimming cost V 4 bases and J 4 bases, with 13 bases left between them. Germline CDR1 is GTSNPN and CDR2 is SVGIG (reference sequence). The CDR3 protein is CAWKPGGPYGYTF. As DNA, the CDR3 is TGTGCCTGGAAGCCGGGGGGCCCCTATGGCTACACCTTC.

The CDR3 nucleotides are TGTGCCAGCAGCGGACAGGGGCCGGCAGATACGCAGTATTTT. This translates into CASSGQGPADTQYF. The chain combines TRBV2 with TRBJ2-3; 9 nucleotides agree with TRBD1. The CDR3 has 14 residues. Trimming cost V 6 bases and J 4 bases; bases outside gene matches: 5. Germline V CDR1 and CDR2: SNHLY, FYNNEI.

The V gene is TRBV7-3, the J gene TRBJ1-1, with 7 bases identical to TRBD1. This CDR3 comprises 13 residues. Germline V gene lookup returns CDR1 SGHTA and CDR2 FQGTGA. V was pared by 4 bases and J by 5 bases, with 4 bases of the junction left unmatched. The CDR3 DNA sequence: TGTGCCAGCAGCTCGACAGGGTATACTGAAGCTTTCTTT. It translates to CASSSTGYTEAFF.

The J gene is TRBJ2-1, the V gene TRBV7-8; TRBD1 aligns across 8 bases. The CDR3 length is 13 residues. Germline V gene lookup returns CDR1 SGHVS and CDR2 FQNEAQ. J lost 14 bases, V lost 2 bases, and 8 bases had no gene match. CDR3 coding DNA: TGTGCCAGCAGCTTACATGCGACAGGGGAAGAGTTCTTC. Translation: CASSLHATGEEFF.

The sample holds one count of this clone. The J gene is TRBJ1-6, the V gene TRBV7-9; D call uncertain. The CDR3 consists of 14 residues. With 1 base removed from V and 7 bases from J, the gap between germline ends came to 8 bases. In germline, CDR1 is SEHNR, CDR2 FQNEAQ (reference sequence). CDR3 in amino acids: CASSLGGFNSPLHF. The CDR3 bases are TGTGCCAGCAGCTTAGGAGGGTTCAATTCACCCCTCCACTTT.

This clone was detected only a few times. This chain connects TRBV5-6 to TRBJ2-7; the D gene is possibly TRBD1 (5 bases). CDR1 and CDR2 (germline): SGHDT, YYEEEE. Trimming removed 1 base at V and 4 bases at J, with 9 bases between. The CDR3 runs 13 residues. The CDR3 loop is CASSLSYRYEQYV. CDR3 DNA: TGTGCCAGCAGCTTGTCCTACAGGTACGAGCAGTACGTC.

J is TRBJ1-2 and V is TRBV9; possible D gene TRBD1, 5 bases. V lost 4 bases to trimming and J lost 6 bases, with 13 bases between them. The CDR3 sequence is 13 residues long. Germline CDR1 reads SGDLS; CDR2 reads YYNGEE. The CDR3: CASSPSGSNGYTF. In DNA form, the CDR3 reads TGTGCCAGCAGCCCATCAGGGTCCAATGGCTACACCTTC.

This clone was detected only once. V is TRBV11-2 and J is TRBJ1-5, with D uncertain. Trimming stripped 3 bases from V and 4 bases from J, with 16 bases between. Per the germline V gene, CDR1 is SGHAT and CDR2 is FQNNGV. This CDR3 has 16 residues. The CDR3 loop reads CASSFLELPLNQPQHF. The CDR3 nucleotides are TGTGCCAGCAGCTTCCTTGAGCTACCATTGAATCAGCCCCAGCATTTT.

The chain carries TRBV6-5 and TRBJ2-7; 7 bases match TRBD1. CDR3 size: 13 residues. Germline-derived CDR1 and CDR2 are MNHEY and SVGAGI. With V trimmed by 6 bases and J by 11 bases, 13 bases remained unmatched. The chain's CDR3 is CASRRTRDRWEYF. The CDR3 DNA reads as TGTGCCAGCAGACGAACCCGGGACAGATGGGAGTACTTC.

The CDR3 loop is CASSVGGGRNIQYF. The CDR3 bases are TGTGCCAGCAGTGTAGGGGGGGGAAGGAACATTCAGTACTTC. V gene TRBV2 combines with J gene TRBJ2-4; D is possibly TRBD2 (7 bases). Trimming stripped 4 bases from V and 7 bases from J, with 14 bases between. CDR3 length: 14 amino acids. Germline CDR1 SNHLY, CDR2 FYNNEI.

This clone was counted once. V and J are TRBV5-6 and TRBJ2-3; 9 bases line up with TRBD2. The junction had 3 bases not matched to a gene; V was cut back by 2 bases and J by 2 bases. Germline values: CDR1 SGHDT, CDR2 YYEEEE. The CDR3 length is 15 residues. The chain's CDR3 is CASSLLAGLTDTQYF. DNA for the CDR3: TGTGCCAGCAGCTTACTAGCGGGCCTCACAGATACGCAGTATTTT.

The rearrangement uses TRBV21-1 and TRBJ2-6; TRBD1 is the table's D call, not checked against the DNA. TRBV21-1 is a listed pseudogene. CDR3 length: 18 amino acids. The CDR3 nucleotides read TGTGCCAGCATCCCGGCCGGGACAGGGGGCTCTGGGGCCAACGTCCTGACTTTC. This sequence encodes CASIPAGTGGSGANVLTF.

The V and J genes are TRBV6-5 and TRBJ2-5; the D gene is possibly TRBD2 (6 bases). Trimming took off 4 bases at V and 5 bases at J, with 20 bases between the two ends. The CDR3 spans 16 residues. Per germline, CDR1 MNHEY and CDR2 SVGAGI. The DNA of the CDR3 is TGTGCCAGCAGTTTACCTAGCGAGGCCCCTTGGGAGACCCAGTACTTC. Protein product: CASSLPSEAPWETQYF.